The 18 T cell receptor beta chains reported below all come from one sample, sequenced in a study of T cell responses to AZD1222 COVID-19 vaccine. Data came from immunoSEQ multiplex PCR; TCRdb stores just in-frame clones and leaves some out. In the table there are around 100,000 clones, roughly 87% of which are singletons. This material consisted of peripheral blood, taken on day 0 of AZD1222 vaccination. The origin of the receptors is an adult in good health.

The rearrangement joins TRBV18 to TRBJ2-1, with a tentative D call TRBD2 (5 bases). The germline gives CDR1 KGHSH, CDR2 LQKENI. This CDR3 spans 16 amino acids. Trimming removed 3 bases from V and 0 bases from J, with 12 bases in between. CDR3 amino acids: CASSPLNGNSYNEQFF. CDR3 coding DNA: TGTGCCAGCTCACCCCTAAACGGGAACTCCTACAATGAGCAGTTCTTC.

As for this clone: Other nucleotide sequences from this sample produce the same CDR3. CDR3 sequence (DNA): TGCGCCAGCAGCTTGGCGTTGAACACCGGGGAGCTGTTTTTT. Residues: CASSLALNTGELFF. This rearrangement joins TRBV5-1 to TRBJ2-2; D is ambiguous. V lost 0 bases and J 1 base, leaving 4 bases between the germline ends. The V gene's germline CDR1 is SGHRS and CDR2 YFSETQ. This CDR3 is built from 14 residues.

J is TRBJ1-6 and V is TRBV2; no clear D gene. V lost 5 bases and J 10 bases, leaving 15 bases between the germline ends. The CDR3 loop spans 14 amino acids. Germline loops: CDR1 SNHLY, CDR2 FYNNEI. The CDR3 coding sequence is TGTGCCAGCAGTATCGAGGGTCCGGGATCACCCCTCCACTTT. Its translation: CASSIEGPGSPLHF. Full variable domain (rest looked up from reference TRBV2 and TRBJ1-6): EPEVTQTPSHQVTQMGQEVILRCVPISNHLYFYWYRQILGQKVEFLVSFYNNEISEKSEIFDDQFSVERPDGSNFTLKIRSTKLEDSAMYFCASSIEGPGSPLHFGNGTRLTVT.

The chain combines TRBV30 with TRBJ1-5, with D hard to call. The CDR3 sequence is 12 residues long. CDR1 GTSNPN and CDR2 SVGIG come from the germline V gene (reference sequence). Trimming shortened V by 2 bases and J by 9 bases, and 11 bases separated the two germline ends. CDR3: CAWSSGSVPQHF. The CDR3 nucleotides are TGTGCCTGGAGTAGCGGGTCAGTGCCCCAGCATTTT.

In DNA, the CDR3 is TGTGCCAGTACTCATCCGGGACTAGCGGGAGCGGGTGAGCAGTTCTTC. Translation gives CASTHPGLAGAGEQFF. V usage is TRBV7-2 and J usage is TRBJ2-1, with 14 positions matching TRBD2. The CDR3 is 16 residues long. The ends lost 9 bases at V and 9 bases at J; junction bases unmatched: 13. The V gene's germline CDR1 is SGHTA and CDR2 FQGNSA.

A few counts support this clone. The CDR3 DNA reads as TGTGCCTGGAGTTTAGAGGGCCGAGGGGGCTACACCTTC. Residues: CAWSLEGRGGYTF. V gene TRBV30 combines with J gene TRBJ1-2; D is ambiguous. V lost 2 bases and J lost 8, with 15 bases in between. Germline V lookup: CDR1 GTSNPN, CDR2 SVGIG (reference sequence). This CDR3 has 13 amino acids.

This rearrangement joins TRBV6-5 to TRBJ1-1, with D possibly being TRBD1 (6 bases). Germline CDR1 and CDR2: MNHEY and SVGAGI. V was clipped by 7 bases and J by 0 bases, with 9 bases between them. This CDR3 spans 13 amino acids. The CDR3 protein is CASTRGLNTEAFF. In DNA, the CDR3 is TGTGCCAGCACCAGGGGTTTGAACACTGAAGCTTTCTTT.

The chain uses TRBV5-1 and TRBJ2-1, with D unresolved. V was shortened by 0 bases and J by 6 bases, with 7 bases between the two germline ends. CDR1 and CDR2 from the germline V gene are SGHRS and YFSETQ. CDR3 length: 13 residues. The CDR3 loop reads CASSLAELNEQFF. DNA for the CDR3: TGCGCCAGCAGCTTGGCCGAACTCAATGAGCAGTTCTTC.

The chain carries TRBV25-1 and TRBJ2-7; TRBD2 aligns across 7 bases. The J segment lost 3 bases and the V segment lost 8 bases, leaving 1 base of the junction unmatched. Germline V gene sequence: CDR1 MGHDK, CDR2 SYGVNS. The CDR3 is 11 residues long. The CDR3 here is CASRTSYEQYF. CDR3 coding DNA: TGTGCCAGCCGGACTAGCTACGAGCAGTACTTC.

J is TRBJ2-1 and V is TRBV27; D is ambiguous. The CDR3 consists of 15 residues. V lost 5 bases and J lost 7, with 18 bases in between. Germline loops: CDR1 MNHEY, CDR2 SMNVEV (reference sequence). Written as DNA, the CDR3 is TGTGCCAGCAGTGAAACCGGGCCCGGGTGGAATGAGCAGTTCTTC. Translation: CASSETGPGWNEQFF.

In DNA form, the CDR3 reads TGTGCCAGCAGCTCTCGTATGCTAGCGACCTACGAGCAGTACTTC. This encodes CASSSRMLATYEQYF. The chain is built from TRBV7-9 and TRBJ2-7, with a possible D match to TRBD2 (6 bases). Germline CDR1 SEHNR, CDR2 FQNEAQ (reference sequence). V dropped 4 bases and J dropped 2 bases, with 15 bases sitting between them. The CDR3 is made up of 15 amino acids.

V and J are TRBV5-4 and TRBJ1-2, with D perhaps matching TRBD1 (6 bases). CDR1 and CDR2 (germline): SGHNT, YYREEE (reference sequence). This CDR3 is built from 14 residues. Deletions cut 2 bases from V and 4 bases from J, with 12 bases between. CDR3 residues: CASSLQGGVYGYTF. DNA for the CDR3: TGTGCCAGCAGCTTACAGGGAGGCGTCTATGGCTACACCTTC.

V and J are TRBV12-3 or TRBV12-4 and TRBJ2-5; D ambiguous. The CDR3 runs 12 residues. V was cut by 5 bases and J by 5 bases, with 9 bases left in between. The CDR3 loop reads CASSRSEETQYF. The CDR3, as DNA: TGTGCCAGCAGTCGATCGGAGGAGACCCAGTACTTC.

This rearrangement joins TRBV5-1 to TRBJ2-1; 12 bases agree with TRBD2. The CDR3 spans 16 residues. The V and J ends lost 3 bases and 7 bases, in that order; junction bases with no gene match: 8. In germline, CDR1 is SGHRS, CDR2 YFSETQ. CDR3 in amino acids: CASSSLTSGRMNEQFF. CDR3 sequence (DNA): TGCGCCAGCAGCTCTTTGACTAGCGGGAGAATGAATGAGCAGTTCTTC.

The V call is TRBV30, the J call TRBJ1-6; 11 nucleotides agree with TRBD1. The CDR3 is 17 amino acids. Germline V gene sequence: CDR1 GTSNPN, CDR2 SVGIG (reference sequence). Losses at the gene ends were 4 bases for V and 6 bases for J; bases not matched to a gene: 11. The CDR3 bases are TGTGCCTGGAATCAATCACCGGGACAGGGGGTTAATTCACCCCTCCACTTT. It translates to CAWNQSPGQGVNSPLHF.

The CDR3 DNA sequence: TGTGCCAGCAGTTTAGCACGGGACGGCGAAAAACTGTTTTTT. Translated, it gives CASSLARDGEKLFF. V and J are TRBV27 and TRBJ1-4; D may be TRBD1 (5 bases). Trimming took 2 bases from V and 8 from J, leaving 12 bases between them. CDR3 length equals 14 residues. Germline-derived CDR1 and CDR2 are MNHEY and SMNVEV (reference sequence).

The chain links TRBV18 to TRBJ1-6; D possibly corresponds to TRBD1 (5 bases). CDR1 and CDR2 (germline): KGHSH, LQKENI. The V gene lost 2 bases and the J gene lost 0 bases, with 17 bases spanning the gap. CDR3 length: 19 residues. The chain's CDR3 is CASSPGSDTFNSYNSPLHF. CDR3 nucleotide sequence: TGTGCCAGCTCACCAGGGTCGGACACCTTCAACTCCTATAATTCACCCCTCCACTTT.

The CDR3 nucleotides read TGTGCCAGCAGGGACGGGGAACAGTACACCGGGGAGCTGTTTTTT. It yields the protein CASRDGEQYTGELFF. The rearrangement links TRBV2 to TRBJ2-2, with D maybe TRBD2 (5 bases). CDR3 size: 15 residues. Germline loops: CDR1 SNHLY, CDR2 FYNNEI. The V and J ends lost 6 bases and 3 bases respectively, with 14 bases between them.